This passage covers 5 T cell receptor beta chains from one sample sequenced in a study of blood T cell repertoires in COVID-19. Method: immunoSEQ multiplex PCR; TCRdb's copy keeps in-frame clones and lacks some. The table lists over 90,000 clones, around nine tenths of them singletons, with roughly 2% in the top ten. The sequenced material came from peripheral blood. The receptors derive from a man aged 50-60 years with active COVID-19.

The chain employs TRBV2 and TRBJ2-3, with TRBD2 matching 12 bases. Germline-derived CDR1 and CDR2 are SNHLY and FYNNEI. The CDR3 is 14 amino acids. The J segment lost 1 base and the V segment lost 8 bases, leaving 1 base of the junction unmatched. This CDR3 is CASRLAGGTDTQYF. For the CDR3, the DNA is TGTGCCAGCCGACTAGCGGGGGGCACAGATACGCAGTATTTT.

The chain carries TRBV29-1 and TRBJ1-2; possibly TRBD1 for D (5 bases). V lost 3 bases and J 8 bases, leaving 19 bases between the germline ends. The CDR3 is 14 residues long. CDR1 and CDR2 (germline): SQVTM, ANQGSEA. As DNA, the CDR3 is TGCAGCGTTGATAGGGCAGGGTTAGCGGGGGGCTACACCTTC. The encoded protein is CSVDRAGLAGGYTF.

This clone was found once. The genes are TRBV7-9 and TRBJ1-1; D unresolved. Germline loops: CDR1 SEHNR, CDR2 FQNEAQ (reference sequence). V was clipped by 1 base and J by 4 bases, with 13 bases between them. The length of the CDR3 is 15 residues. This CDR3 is CASSLEALSGTEAFF. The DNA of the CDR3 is TGTGCCAGCAGCTTAGAGGCCCTATCGGGCACTGAAGCTTTCTTT.

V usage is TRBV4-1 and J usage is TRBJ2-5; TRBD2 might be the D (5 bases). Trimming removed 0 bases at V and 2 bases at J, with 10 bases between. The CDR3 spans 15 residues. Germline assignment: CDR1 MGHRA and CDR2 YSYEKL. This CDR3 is CASSQDPGLQETQYF. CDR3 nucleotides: TGCGCCAGCAGCCAAGATCCCGGACTGCAAGAGACCCAGTACTTC.

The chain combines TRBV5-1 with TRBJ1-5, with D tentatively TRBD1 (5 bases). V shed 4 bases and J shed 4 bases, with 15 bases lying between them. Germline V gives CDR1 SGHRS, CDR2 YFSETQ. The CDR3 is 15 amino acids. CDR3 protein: CASSPIGGKNQPQHF. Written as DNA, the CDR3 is TGCGCCAGCAGCCCGATCGGGGGGAAGAATCAGCCCCAGCATTTT.